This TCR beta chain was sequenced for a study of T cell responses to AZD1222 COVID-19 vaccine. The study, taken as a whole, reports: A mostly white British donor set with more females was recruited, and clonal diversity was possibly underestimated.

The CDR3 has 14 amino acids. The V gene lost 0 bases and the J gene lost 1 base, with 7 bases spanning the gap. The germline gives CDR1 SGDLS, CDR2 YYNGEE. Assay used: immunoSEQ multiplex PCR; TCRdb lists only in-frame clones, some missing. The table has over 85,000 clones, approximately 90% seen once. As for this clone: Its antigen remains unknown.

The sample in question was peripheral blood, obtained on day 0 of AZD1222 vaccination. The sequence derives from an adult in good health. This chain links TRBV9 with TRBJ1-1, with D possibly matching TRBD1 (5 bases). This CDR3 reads CASSVAGGNTEAFF. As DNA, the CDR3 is TGTGCCAGCAGCGTAGCCGGGGGGAACACTGAAGCTTTCTTT. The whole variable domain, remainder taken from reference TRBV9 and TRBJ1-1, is DSGVTQTPKHLITATGQRVTLRCSPRSGDLSVYWYQQSLDQGLQFLIQYYNGEERAKGNILERFSAQQFPDLHSELNLSSLELGDSALYFCASSVAGGNTEAFFGQGTRLTVV.